Each of the 32 T cell receptor beta chains below was sequenced from the same sample in a study of blood T cell repertoires in COVID-19. Assay used: immunoSEQ multiplex PCR; TCRdb lists only in-frame clones, some missing. The repertoire holds around 190,000 clones, around 83% seen once, with roughly 8.2% in the top ten. Sequencing was done on a sample of peripheral blood. All receptors derive from an older woman with acute or convalescent COVID-19.

V and J are TRBV24-1 and TRBJ2-1; 8 positions match TRBD2. Germline V lookup: CDR1 KGHDR, CDR2 SFDVKD. CDR3 length: 15 amino acids. The V and J ends lost 12 bases and 0 bases, in that order; junction bases with no gene match: 9. The CDR3 protein is CAAAGGGSSYNEQFF. CDR3 in DNA: TGTGCCGCCGCGGGGGGCGGGAGCTCCTACAATGAGCAGTTCTTC.

This chain connects TRBV9 to TRBJ2-2; TRBD2 agrees at 13 bases. V lost 3 bases, J lost 6 bases, and 5 bases stayed unmatched. This CDR3 has 16 amino acids. CDR1 and CDR2 (germline): SGDLS, YYNGEE. Written as DNA, the CDR3 is TGTGCCAGCAGCGGGACTAGCGGGAGCTTCCCCGGGGAGCTGTTTTTT. Its translation: CASSGTSGSFPGELFF.

The rearrangement uses TRBV24-1 and TRBJ2-1; 12 bases are shared with TRBD2. V trimming: 9 bases; J trimming: 0 bases; junction bases outside the gene matches: 8. There are 17 residues in the CDR3. Per germline, CDR1 KGHDR and CDR2 SFDVKD. This chain's CDR3 is CATGGTSGLSSYNEQFF. The DNA of the CDR3 is TGTGCCACCGGAGGGACTAGCGGGCTAAGCTCCTACAATGAGCAGTTCTTC.

This clone is a singleton in its sample. The chain combines TRBV19 with TRBJ2-2, with D tentatively TRBD2 (6 bases). The CDR3 spans 14 residues. Germline CDR1 LNHDA, CDR2 SQIVND (reference sequence). Trimming stripped 5 bases from V and 6 bases from J, with 13 bases between. The DNA of the CDR3 is TGTGCCAGTAGTTTGGAGGGTAACCCCGGGGAGCTGTTTTTT. It encodes CASSLEGNPGELFF.

The chain combines TRBV19 with TRBJ1-1; possibly TRBD1 for D (5 bases). The germline V gene encodes CDR1 LNHDA and CDR2 SQIVND (reference sequence). V was shortened by 3 bases and J by 1 base, with 9 bases between the two germline ends. The CDR3 totals 14 residues. The CDR3 region is CASSIRVPNTEAFF. CDR3 sequence (DNA): TGTGCCAGTAGTATCAGGGTTCCGAACACTGAAGCTTTCTTT. The variable domain in full, completed from reference TRBV19 and TRBJ1-1, reads DGGITQSPKYLFRKEGQNVTLSCEQNLNHDAMYWYRQDPGQGLRLIYYSQIVNDFQKGDIAEGYSVSREKKESFPLTVTSAQKNPTAFYLCASSIRVPNTEAFFGQGTRLTVV.

This clone was counted a few times. V and J are TRBV5-1 and TRBJ1-4, with unresolved D. The germline V gene has CDR1 SGHRS and CDR2 YFSETQ. Trimming left V 0 bases short and J 4 bases short, with 7 bases between. The CDR3 has 14 amino acids. For the CDR3, the DNA is TGCGCCAGCAGCTTGGACGGGATTAATGAAAAACTGTTTTTT. Its protein product is CASSLDGINEKLFF.

This chain connects TRBV7-9 to TRBJ1-2; D might be TRBD1 (6 bases). The germline V gene encodes CDR1 SEHNR and CDR2 FQNEAQ (reference sequence). V was shortened by 6 bases and J by 4 bases, with 12 bases between the two germline ends. This CDR3 has 13 residues. CDR3 region: CASSTTGGYGYTF. CDR3 coding DNA: TGTGCCAGCAGTACGACAGGAGGCTATGGCTACACCTTC.

The genes are TRBV2 and TRBJ2-7, with 10 bases that match TRBD2. The junction had 6 bases not matched to a gene; V was cut back by 6 bases and J by 1 base. Germline assignment: CDR1 SNHLY and CDR2 FYNNEI. The CDR3 extends over 15 amino acids. CDR3 in DNA: TGTGCCAGCAGGGCTAGCGGGAGAGGGTCCTACGAGCAGTACGTC. Encoded protein: CASRASGRGSYEQYV.

The V gene is TRBV27, the J gene TRBJ2-7; D is uncertain. The CDR3 is made up of 12 amino acids. V lost 4 bases, J lost 5 bases, and 9 bases lay in between. Germline values: CDR1 MNHEY, CDR2 SMNVEV (reference sequence). The CDR3: CASSSLRNEQYF. In nucleotides, the CDR3 is TGTGCCAGCAGTTCACTAAGGAACGAGCAGTACTTC.

The rearrangement links TRBV12-3 or TRBV12-4 to TRBJ2-2, with 7 bases fitting TRBD2. V shed 4 bases and J 7 bases; nucleotides not matched to a gene: 3. CDR3 length equals 13 residues. As DNA, the CDR3 is TGTGCCAGCAGTTCACTAGCGTACGGGGAGCTGTTTTTT. As protein: CASSSLAYGELFF.

The chain recombines TRBV28 with TRBJ2-6; 8 nucleotides line up with TRBD1. This CDR3 has 21 residues. V dropped 4 bases and J dropped 0; count of bases not matched to a gene: 17. CDR1 MDHEN and CDR2 SYDVKM come from the germline V gene. The CDR3 here is CASSSHITDRGHHSGANVLTF. CDR3 DNA sequence: TGTGCCAGCAGTTCCCATATCACCGACAGGGGCCATCACTCTGGGGCCAACGTCCTGACTTTC. Filled out from reference TRBV28 and TRBJ2-6, the complete variable domain reads DVKVTQSSRYLVKRTGEKVFLECVQDMDHENMFWYRQDPGLGLRLIYFSYDVKMKEKGDIPEGYSVSREKKERFSLILESASTNQTSMYLCASSSHITDRGHHSGANVLTFGAGSRLTVL.

The chain has TRBV19 and TRBJ1-2, with D possibly matching TRBD1 (5 bases). The CDR3 is 15 amino acids. The germline V gene encodes CDR1 LNHDA and CDR2 SQIVND (reference sequence). CDR3 amino acids: CTPTGGRRWGDGYTF. In DNA form, the CDR3 reads TGTACCCCCACCGGAGGCCGCCGTTGGGGGGATGGCTACACCTTC.

The chain has TRBV19 and TRBJ1-2, with TRBD1 matching 7 bases. CDR1 is LNHDA and CDR2 is SQIVND in the germline V gene (reference sequence). After removal of 6 bases from V and 4 bases from J, the junction contained 8 bases not matched to a gene. This CDR3 region has 14 residues. CDR3 bases: TGTGCCAGTAGCCCCAGGGACAGCAGCTATGGCTACACCTTC. The encoded protein is CASSPRDSSYGYTF.

This chain connects TRBV6-5 to TRBJ2-1, with 12 positions matching TRBD1. Trimming took 6 bases from V and 9 from J; bases not matched to a gene: 6. This CDR3 comprises 14 residues. Germline CDR1 is MNHEY and CDR2 is SVGAGI. CDR3 in DNA: TGTGCCAGCAGCTCCGGGACAGGGGGCATTGAGCAGTTCTTC. Translating it yields CASSSGTGGIEQFF.

The gene calls are TRBV6-1 and TRBJ1-1; unclear D gene. This CDR3 region has 14 residues. Germline CDR1 is MNHNS and CDR2 is SASEGT. The V gene lost 3 bases and the J gene lost 0 bases, with 8 bases spanning the gap. The CDR3 DNA is TGTGCCAGCAGTGATCCGGGATTGAACACTGAAGCTTTCTTT. The encoded protein is CASSDPGLNTEAFF.

The gene calls are TRBV6-1 and TRBJ1-5; D is uncertain. The CDR3 is 13 amino acids. Between the trimmed V and J ends, which lost 2 bases and 5 bases, there was a span of 7 bases. The V gene's germline CDR1 is MNHNS and CDR2 SASEGT. The CDR3 sequence is CASSESGDQPQHF. CDR3 DNA sequence: TGTGCCAGCAGTGAAAGCGGAGATCAGCCCCAGCATTTT.

This clone was observed a few times. Other nucleotide sequences from this sample produce the same CDR3. This chain uses TRBV18 with TRBJ1-1; possible D gene TRBD1, 5 bases. V lost 6 bases and J lost 1, with 9 bases in between. The CDR3 has 13 residues. The germline V gene encodes CDR1 KGHSH and CDR2 LQKENI. CDR3 coding DNA: TGTGCCAGCTCCCTAGACAGGAACACTGAAGCTTTCTTT. Its protein product is CASSLDRNTEAFF.

The chain is built from TRBV6-5 and TRBJ2-7, with D tentatively TRBD1 (5 bases). The CDR3 consists of 13 residues. Between the trimmed V and J ends, which lost 8 bases and 2 bases, there was a span of 13 bases. The germline CDR1 and CDR2 sequences are MNHEY and SVGAGI. The CDR3 DNA is TGTGCCAGCGCAACAGACAGAACCTACGAGCAGTACTTC. Translating it yields CASATDRTYEQYF.

The chain has TRBV3-1 (or the pseudogene TRBV3-2) and TRBJ2-7; 8 bases fit TRBD2. The V and J ends lost 1 base and 3 bases, in that order; junction bases with no gene match: 5. The CDR3 sequence is 15 residues long. Looked up from germline, CDR1 is LGHDT and CDR2 is YNNKEL (reference sequence). The CDR3 DNA reads TGTGCCAGCAGCCAAGTCTTTAGCGGGGACTACGAGCAGTACTTC. Translating gives CASSQVFSGDYEQYF.

V and J are TRBV30 and TRBJ2-7, with TRBD2 matching 11 bases. In germline, CDR1 is GTSNPN, CDR2 SVGIG (reference sequence). The CDR3 spans 13 residues. After removal of 3 bases from V and 9 bases from J, the junction contained 7 bases not matched to a gene. The CDR3 DNA reads as TGTGCCTGGAGGCGAACTAGCGGGGGAACGCAGTACTTC. It encodes CAWRRTSGGTQYF.

CDR3 coding DNA: TGTGCCAGCTCTGGGACAGGGGGCTCCTATAATTCACCCCTCCACTTT. Translating it yields CASSGTGGSYNSPLHF. The chain combines TRBV2 with TRBJ1-6, with 11 bases lining up with TRBD1. Germline V gives CDR1 SNHLY, CDR2 FYNNEI. V trimming: 8 bases; J trimming: 0 bases; junction bases outside the gene matches: 3. The CDR3 spans 16 residues.

V is TRBV6-2 or TRBV6-3 and J is TRBJ1-1; D not certain. CDR1 is MNHEY, CDR2 SVGEGT, per germline. V was clipped by 5 bases and J by 1 base, with 5 bases between them. The CDR3 contains 12 residues. The CDR3 sequence is CASSKANTEAFF. The CDR3 bases are TGTGCCAGCAGTAAAGCGAACACTGAAGCTTTCTTT.

V is TRBV28 and J is TRBJ1-2; D is ambiguous. The CDR3 totals 13 residues. The V end lost 3 bases, the J end lost 6 bases, and 11 bases lay between the germline ends. Per germline, CDR1 MDHEN and CDR2 SYDVKM. The CDR3 sequence is CASSFPTEDGYTF. The CDR3 DNA is TGTGCCAGCAGTTTCCCGACGGAGGATGGCTACACCTTC.

This clone was seen only once. Other DNA sequences in this sample translate to the same CDR3. The chain is built from TRBV5-1 and TRBJ2-5; TRBD1 matches at 8 bases. Germline V gives CDR1 SGHRS, CDR2 YFSETQ. Trimming at V came to 4 bases and at J to 1 base, leaving 3 bases not matched to a gene. CDR3 length equals 14 residues. Written as DNA, the CDR3 is TGCGCCAGCAGCCCCGGACAGGGCCAAGAGACCCAGTACTTC. Translating it yields CASSPGQGQETQYF.

This clone has just a few counts. The rearrangement joins TRBV28 to TRBJ1-1; D perhaps matches TRBD1 (6 bases). Germline V lookup: CDR1 MDHEN, CDR2 SYDVKM. V was trimmed by 6 bases and J by 5 bases, leaving 13 bases between them. The length of the CDR3 is 13 residues. This CDR3 reads CASSSGQLTEAFF. In DNA form, the CDR3 reads TGTGCCAGCAGCTCCGGACAGTTGACTGAAGCTTTCTTT.

V and J are TRBV15 and TRBJ1-5; D remains ambiguous. Germline V gene sequence: CDR1 LNHNV, CDR2 YYDKDF (reference sequence). V gave up 0 bases and J gave up 2 bases, with 8 bases separating them. The length of the CDR3 is 15 residues. CDR3 protein: CATSRDLVGNQPQHF. Here the CDR3 DNA reads TGTGCCACCAGCAGAGATTTAGTAGGCAATCAGCCCCAGCATTTT.

This clone turned up a few times. The chain recombines TRBV11-3 with TRBJ2-1; the D is unclear. Germline V gene data show CDR1 as SGHNT and CDR2 as YENEEA. The V gene lost 0 bases and the J gene lost 7 bases, with 7 bases spanning the gap. The CDR3 contains 13 residues. For the CDR3, the DNA is TGTGCCAGCAGCTTAGATCTTTCTAATGAGCAGTTCTTC. This encodes CASSLDLSNEQFF. Looking up the rest from reference TRBV11-3 and TRBJ2-1 gives the full variable domain: EAGVVQSPRYKIIEKKQPVAFWCNPISGHNTLYWYLQNLGQGPELLIRYENEEAVDDSQLPKDRFSAERLKGVDSTLKIQPAELGDSAVYLCASSLDLSNEQFFGPGTRLTVL.

The chain combines TRBV27 with TRBJ1-1; no firm D call. V lost 4 bases, J lost 7 bases, and 10 bases lay in between. Germline CDR1 reads MNHEY; CDR2 reads SMNVEV (reference sequence). The CDR3 runs to 12 residues. The CDR3 DNA follows: TGTGCCAGCAGTTCTATCGGGAGTGAAGCTTTCTTT. It is translated as CASSSIGSEAFF.

The rearrangement links TRBV5-1 to TRBJ2-2, with D possibly TRBD2 on 6 matching bases. Germline CDR1 is SGHRS and CDR2 is YFSETQ. The CDR3 is 15 amino acids. Deletions cut 4 bases from V and 2 bases from J, with 12 bases between. The CDR3 DNA reads TGCGCCAGCAGCCGGGGGACGGATAACACCGGGGAGCTGTTTTTT. This codes for CASSRGTDNTGELFF.

V and J are TRBV6-2 or TRBV6-3 and TRBJ1-5; maybe TRBD1 (5 bases). The CDR3 runs to 16 residues. Germline lookup yields CDR1 MNHEY and CDR2 SVGEGT. V gave up 2 bases and J gave up 6 bases, with 17 bases separating them. The CDR3 spells CASSYGKSRAGQPQHF. The CDR3 DNA is TGTGCCAGCAGTTACGGCAAGTCCAGGGCCGGTCAGCCCCAGCATTTT.

The chain uses TRBV10-1 and TRBJ2-3; TRBD2 agrees at 14 bases. Germline loops: CDR1 WNHNN, CDR2 SYGVQD (reference sequence). V gave up 6 bases and J gave up 2 bases; unmatched junction bases: 4. The length of the CDR3 is 16 residues. CDR3 sequence: CASSRLAGGDTDTQYF. CDR3 sequence (DNA): TGCGCCAGCAGCCGACTAGCGGGAGGGGACACAGATACGCAGTATTTT.

The chain recombines TRBV5-1 with TRBJ2-1, with D tentatively TRBD2 (5 bases). CDR1 SGHRS and CDR2 YFSETQ come from the germline V gene. Trimming stripped 1 base from V and 8 bases from J, with 16 bases between. The CDR3 has 15 amino acids. In nucleotides, the CDR3 is TGCGCCAGCAGCTTGAGCGGCACATTGATTGATGAGCAGTTCTTC. Translated: CASSLSGTLIDEQFF.